This T cell receptor (beta chain) was identified during a study of control samples from healthy donors and cancer patients. This clone has more than one count but fewer than ten. From germline, CDR1 is MNHEY and CDR2 SMNVEV (reference sequence). V was clipped by 5 bases and J by 5 bases; unmatched bases: 10. CDR3 length equals 17 residues. Sequencing used immunoSEQ multiplex PCR; TCRdb keeps in-frame clones, though not all of them. This sample has some 150,000 clones, with roughly 89% found just once. The V gene is TRBV27, the J gene TRBJ2-4; 12 nucleotides line up with TRBD2. The receptor was isolated from a man between 18 and 29 years old in good health. The sequenced sample consisted of blood. The CDR3 here is CASSPLWTSGVQNIQYF. The DNA of the CDR3 is TGTGCCAGCAGTCCCCTCTGGACTAGCGGGGTGCAAAACATTCAGTACTTC.